Below are 29 T cell receptor beta chains sequenced from a single sample in a study of cytomegalovirus exposure and HLA in healthy donors. Clones were read by immunoSEQ multiplex PCR, and TCRdb kept only the in-frame ones, dropping some. The table lists some 270,000 clones, about 86% of them singletons. Sample: PBMCs. All receptors come from a young woman in good health and CMV-seronegative.

The V gene is TRBV7-2, the J gene TRBJ1-2; 12 bases agree with TRBD1. Germline loops: CDR1 SGHTA, CDR2 FQGNSA. The CDR3 sequence is 19 residues long. Trimming at V came to 5 bases and at J to 4 bases, leaving 17 bases not matched to a gene. The chain's CDR3 is CASSHGTGQGAYSLYGYTF. The CDR3 DNA follows: TGTGCCAGCAGCCACGGGACGGGACAGGGGGCATACTCCCTCTATGGCTACACCTTC. Together with reference TRBV7-2 and TRBJ1-2, the CDR3 gives the full variable domain: GAGVSQSPSNKVTEKGKDVELRCDPISGHTALYWYRQSLGQGLEFLIYFQGNSAPDKSGLPSDRFSAERTGGSVSTLTIQRTQQEDSAVYLCASSHGTGQGAYSLYGYTFGSGTRLTVV.

The rearrangement uses TRBV9 and TRBJ1-1, with 7 positions matching TRBD1. The CDR3 is made up of 14 amino acids. Germline V CDR1 and CDR2: SGDLS, YYNGEE. V lost 0 bases to trimming and J lost 4 bases; unmatched junction nucleotides: 3. The CDR3, as DNA: TGTGCCAGCAGCGTAGAGGCAGGGGGCACTGAAGCTTTCTTT. This codes for CASSVEAGGTEAFF.

This rearrangement joins TRBV11-2 to TRBJ2-2; D is possibly TRBD1 (6 bases). The germline gives CDR1 SGHAT, CDR2 FQNNGV. The CDR3 is 15 amino acids. V was trimmed by 4 bases and J by 2 bases, leaving 11 bases between them. DNA of the CDR3: TGTGCCAGCAGCTCACAGGGATTTAACACCGGGGAGCTGTTTTTT. Translating gives CASSSQGFNTGELFF. Using reference TRBV11-2 and TRBJ2-2 for the parts outside the CDR3, the full variable domain is EAGVAQSPRYKIIEKRQSVAFWCNPISGHATLYWYQQILGQGPKLLIQFQNNGVVDDSQLPKDRFSAERLKGVDSTLKIQPAKLEDSAVYLCASSSQGFNTGELFFGEGSRLTVL.

CDR3 region: CASSLASSGDNYEQYF. The CDR3 bases are TGTGCCAGCAGCTTAGCTTCTAGCGGGGACAACTACGAGCAGTACTTC. The V call is TRBV7-8, the J call TRBJ2-7; 9 nucleotides agree with TRBD2. The CDR3 has 16 amino acids. Germline-derived CDR1 and CDR2 are SGHVS and FQNEAQ. V gave up 0 bases and J gave up 3 bases; unmatched junction bases: 6.

The chain has TRBV2 and TRBJ2-7, with TRBD2 identical over 8 bases. This CDR3 has 15 residues. V trimming: 4 bases; J trimming: 5 bases; junction bases outside the gene matches: 10. The V gene's germline CDR1 is SNHLY and CDR2 FYNNEI. The CDR3: CASSAGSGSRNEQYF. DNA of the CDR3: TGTGCCAGCAGTGCCGGGAGCGGGAGTCGTAACGAGCAGTACTTC.

The V gene is TRBV27, the J gene TRBJ2-1; TRBD1 matches 8 bases. The CDR3 has 14 residues. J lost 9 bases, V lost 7 bases, and 11 bases had no gene match. Germline V gene sequence: CDR1 MNHEY, CDR2 SMNVEV (reference sequence). The CDR3 region is CASIPGQGTGEQFF. The DNA of the CDR3 is TGTGCCAGCATTCCTGGACAGGGAACGGGTGAGCAGTTCTTC.

The V and J genes are TRBV5-6 and TRBJ2-1, with TRBD1 matching 8 bases. The CDR3 has 15 amino acids. Germline CDR1 SGHDT, CDR2 YYEEEE. V shed 3 bases and J 7 bases; nucleotides not matched to a gene: 9. In DNA, the CDR3 is TGTGCCAGCAGCTGGGGACAGGCCGGCGGGAATGAGCAGTTCTTC. This sequence encodes CASSWGQAGGNEQFF. Combining the CDR3 with reference TRBV5-6 and TRBJ2-1 gives the whole variable domain DAGVTQSPTHLIKTRGQQVTLRCSPKSGHDTVSWYQQALGQGPQFIFQYYEEEERQRGNFPDRFSGHQFPNYSSELNVNALLLGDSALYLCASSWGQAGGNEQFFGPGTRLTVL.

V gene TRBV2 combines with J gene TRBJ1-4; TRBD1 might be the D (6 bases). The CDR3 has 16 amino acids. Looked up from germline, CDR1 is SNHLY and CDR2 is FYNNEI. Trimming removed 3 bases at V and 1 base at J, with 12 bases between. The CDR3 protein is CASSEVGAGTNEKLFF. The DNA for the CDR3 is TGTGCCAGCAGTGAGGTGGGGGCAGGAACTAATGAAAAACTGTTTTTT.

This chain connects TRBV4-1 to TRBJ2-7; D gene uncertain. The CDR3 runs to 14 residues. From germline, CDR1 is MGHRA and CDR2 YSYEKL. The ends were cut back, 0 bases at V and 1 base at J, with 7 bases in the middle. The DNA of the CDR3 is TGCGCCAGCAGCCAAGATCCCCTATCCTACGAGCAGTACTTC. Protein product: CASSQDPLSYEQYF.

This chain connects TRBV29-1 to TRBJ1-4; D is undetermined. The CDR3 extends over 14 amino acids. Germline loops: CDR1 SQVTM, CDR2 ANQGSEA. V lost 3 bases, J lost 5 bases, and 13 bases lay in between. In DNA form, the CDR3 reads TGCAGCGTTGAGTTATTTCCGGGGAATGAAAAACTGTTTTTT. Amino acid sequence: CSVELFPGNEKLFF.

This chain uses TRBV30 with TRBJ1-2; D not certain. The CDR3 covers 12 residues. CDR1 is GTSNPN and CDR2 is SVGIG in the germline V gene (reference sequence). Trimming stripped 0 bases from V and 6 bases from J, with 8 bases between. In nucleotides, the CDR3 is TGTGCCTGGAGTGTACAAAATAATGGCTACACCTTC. Translation gives CAWSVQNNGYTF.

The J gene is TRBJ2-1, the V gene TRBV5-1; a weak D match, TRBD2 (6 bases). The CDR3 runs 13 residues. From germline, CDR1 is SGHRS and CDR2 YFSETQ. Trimming removed 3 bases at V and 9 bases at J, with 13 bases between. The CDR3 nucleotides are TGCGCCAGCAGCTGGGAGGATAGCATTGAGCAGTTCTTC. It specifies CASSWEDSIEQFF.

This clone occurred once. Other DNA sequences of this sample code for an identical CDR3. V usage is TRBV9 and J usage is TRBJ2-7; D remains ambiguous. Trimming cost V 0 bases and J 3 bases, with 10 bases left between them. CDR1 and CDR2 (germline): SGDLS, YYNGEE. The CDR3 runs to 14 residues. The CDR3 DNA follows: TGTGCCAGCAGCGTAGAAGGCGGCGGCTACGAGCAGTACTTC. It codes for CASSVEGGGYEQYF.

The chain has TRBV30 and TRBJ1-3, with 7 bases that match TRBD1. This CDR3 is built from 14 residues. The J segment lost 3 bases and the V segment lost 1 base, leaving 3 bases of the junction unmatched. CDR1 is GTSNPN and CDR2 is SVGIG in the germline V gene (reference sequence). The CDR3 DNA reads as TGTGCCTGGAGTGAAGGACAGGTTGGAAACACCATATATTTT. Translation gives CAWSEGQVGNTIYF.

This rearrangement joins TRBV30 to TRBJ1-5; a possible D gene is TRBD1 (6 bases). The CDR3 runs to 17 residues. Germline CDR1 and CDR2: GTSNPN and SVGIG (reference sequence). The V and J ends lost 0 bases and 7 bases respectively, with 22 bases between them. The CDR3 spells CAWSVRGSGQGIQPQHF. CDR3 sequence (DNA): TGTGCCTGGAGTGTAAGGGGGTCGGGCCAGGGTATACAGCCCCAGCATTTT. The full variable domain, rest sourced from reference TRBV30 and TRBJ1-5, is SQTIHQWPATLVQPVGSPLSLECTVEGTSNPNLYWYRQAAGRGLQLLFYSVGIGQISSEVPQNLSASRPQDRQFILSSKKLLLSDSGFYLCAWSVRGSGQGIQPQHFGDGTRLSIL.

This chain uses TRBV6-6 with TRBJ2-7, with 9 bases matching TRBD1. Germline assignment: CDR1 MNHNY and CDR2 SVGAGI (reference sequence). The junction had 10 bases not matched to a gene; V was cut back by 7 bases and J by 0 bases. The CDR3 contains 16 residues. This CDR3 reads CASTRGGQGPSYEQYF. The CDR3 DNA reads as TGTGCCAGCACCAGAGGGGGACAGGGACCCTCCTACGAGCAGTACTTC.

In nucleotides, the CDR3 is TGTGCCAGTAAGGGGACAGGGGTCCCTAACTATGGCTACACCTTC. Protein: CASKGTGVPNYGYTF. The chain employs TRBV19 and TRBJ1-2; 10 nucleotides line up with TRBD1. This CDR3 spans 15 amino acids. J was trimmed by 0 bases and V by 7 bases; bases with no gene match: 5. The germline V gene encodes CDR1 LNHDA and CDR2 SQIVND (reference sequence).

The chain links TRBV30 to TRBJ2-1; 10 bases fit TRBD2. Losses at the gene ends were 2 bases for V and 4 bases for J; bases not matched to a gene: 2. Germline V gene lookup returns CDR1 GTSNPN and CDR2 SVGIG (reference sequence). This CDR3 is 14 amino acids long. The CDR3 spells CAWSSSGGYNEQFF. CDR3 DNA: TGTGCCTGGAGTTCTAGCGGGGGTTACAATGAGCAGTTCTTC.

The V gene is TRBV4-1, the J gene TRBJ2-3, with 9 bases identical to TRBD2. The CDR3 sequence is 17 residues long. The V segment lost 2 bases and the J segment 2 bases; nucleotides outside the gene matches: 8. The germline gives CDR1 MGHRA, CDR2 YSYEKL. The CDR3 nucleotides read TGCGCCAGCAGCCAACAGCGGGAGGCCCAACTCACAGATACGCAGTATTTT. Translated, it gives CASSQQREAQLTDTQYF.

The chain is built from TRBV6-5 and TRBJ1-1; 11 bases line up with TRBD1. This CDR3 region has 14 residues. The trim removed 2 bases at V and 6 bases at J, leaving 2 bases unmatched. Germline assignment: CDR1 MNHEY and CDR2 SVGAGI. The CDR3 protein is CASSYEDRGPEAFF. The CDR3 DNA reads TGTGCCAGCAGTTACGAGGACAGGGGGCCTGAAGCTTTCTTT.

The rearrangement joins TRBV5-1 to TRBJ2-7; 9 bases are a match to TRBD1. The V and J ends lost 5 bases and 2 bases, in that order; junction bases with no gene match: 5. The CDR3 consists of 14 residues. Germline values: CDR1 SGHRS, CDR2 YFSETQ. CDR3 protein: CASRGGTGTYEQYF. DNA of the CDR3: TGCGCCAGCAGGGGCGGGACAGGGACCTACGAGCAGTACTTC.

This chain connects TRBV18 to TRBJ2-5; no firm D call. The length of the CDR3 is 13 residues. V lost 3 bases, J lost 2 bases, and 7 bases lay in between. The germline V gene has CDR1 KGHSH and CDR2 LQKENI. DNA for the CDR3: TGTGCCAGCTCACCGAGTTTTCAAGAGACCCAGTACTTC. Amino acid sequence: CASSPSFQETQYF.

In its sample, this clone was seen once. The chain recombines TRBV27 with TRBJ2-7, with TRBD2 matching over 7 bases. CDR1 and CDR2 from the germline V gene are MNHEY and SMNVEV (reference sequence). This CDR3 comprises 16 residues. The V gene end was trimmed by 6 bases and the J gene end by 0 bases; junction bases not matched to a gene: 11. Here the CDR3 reads CASSRTTSVSSYEQYF. The CDR3 DNA follows: TGTGCCAGCAGCCGCACCACTAGCGTTAGCTCCTACGAGCAGTACTTC.

This clone was seen once. The chain employs TRBV27 and TRBJ1-4; 9 positions agree with TRBD1. Trimming cost V 11 bases and J 4 bases; bases outside gene matches: 5. The CDR3 totals 13 residues. Per germline, CDR1 MNHEY and CDR2 SMNVEV (reference sequence). The DNA for the CDR3 is TGTGCCCGGGGGACAGGGCTTAATGAAAAACTGTTTTTT. Protein product: CARGTGLNEKLFF.

The CDR3 loop is CASSLARRSRNTEAFF. Here the CDR3 DNA reads TGCGCCAGCAGCTTGGCCCGACGGAGTCGGAACACTGAAGCTTTCTTT. The chain combines TRBV5-1 with TRBJ1-1; D gene ambiguous. There are 16 residues in the CDR3. Germline loops: CDR1 SGHRS, CDR2 YFSETQ. V shed 0 bases and J shed 1 base, with 13 bases lying between them. Combining the CDR3 with reference TRBV5-1 and TRBJ1-1 gives the whole variable domain KAGVTQTPRYLIKTRGQQVTLSCSPISGHRSVSWYQQTPGQGLQFLFEYFSETQRNKGNFPGRFSGRQFSNSRSEMNVSTLELGDSALYLCASSLARRSRNTEAFFGQGTRLTVV.

The chain links TRBV18 to TRBJ1-2; the D gene is possibly TRBD1 (5 bases). The CDR3 is 14 residues long. The V end lost 1 base, the J end lost 2 bases, and 8 bases lay between the germline ends. Germline V lookup: CDR1 KGHSH, CDR2 LQKENI. The DNA of the CDR3 is TGTGCCAGCTCACCACAGGACATCAACTATGGCTACACCTTC. Translated: CASSPQDINYGYTF.

The chain couples TRBV15 to TRBJ2-7; 10 bases are a match to TRBD1. The V segment lost 2 bases and the J segment 1 base; nucleotides outside the gene matches: 11. The V gene's germline CDR1 is LNHNV and CDR2 YYDKDF (reference sequence). There are 18 residues in the CDR3. The chain's CDR3 is CATSRSNPGTGASYEQYF. For the CDR3, the DNA is TGTGCCACCAGCAGATCAAACCCCGGGACAGGGGCTTCCTACGAGCAGTACTTC.

The chain carries TRBV29-1 and TRBJ1-6, with D perhaps matching TRBD1 (5 bases). The CDR3 spans 15 residues. V lost 7 bases and J 2 bases, leaving 15 bases between the germline ends. CDR1 SQVTM and CDR2 ANQGSEA come from the germline V gene. CDR3 loop: CSARDSIPYNSPLHF. The CDR3 coding sequence is TGCAGCGCTCGGGACTCTATCCCCTATAATTCACCCCTCCACTTT. Full variable domain (outside the CDR3, taken from reference TRBV29-1 and TRBJ1-6): SAVISQKPSRDICQRGTSLTIQCQVDSQVTMMFWYRQQPGQSLTLIATANQGSEATYESGFVIDKFPISRPNLTFSTLTVSNMSPEDSSIYLCSARDSIPYNSPLHFGNGTRLTVT.

The chain joins TRBV5-1 to TRBJ1-5; 12 nucleotides line up with TRBD1. Per germline, CDR1 SGHRS and CDR2 YFSETQ. The CDR3 contains 16 residues. The ends lost 4 bases at V and 6 bases at J; junction bases unmatched: 8. CDR3 nucleotide sequence: TGCGCCAGCAGCCCAGGGACAGGGGGCCCCGGTCAGCCCCAGCATTTT. Encoded protein: CASSPGTGGPGQPQHF.